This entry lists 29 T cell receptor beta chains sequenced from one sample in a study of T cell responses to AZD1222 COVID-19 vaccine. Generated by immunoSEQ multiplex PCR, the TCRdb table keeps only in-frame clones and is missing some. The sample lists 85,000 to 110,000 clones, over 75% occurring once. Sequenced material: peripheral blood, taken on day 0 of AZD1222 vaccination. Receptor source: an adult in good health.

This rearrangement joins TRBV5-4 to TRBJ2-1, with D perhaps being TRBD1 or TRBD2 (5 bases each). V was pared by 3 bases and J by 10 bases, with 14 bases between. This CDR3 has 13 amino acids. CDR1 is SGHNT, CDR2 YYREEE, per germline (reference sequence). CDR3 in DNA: TGTGCCAGCAGCTCCCGGGACGCCTGGGAGCAGTTCTTC. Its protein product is CASSSRDAWEQFF.

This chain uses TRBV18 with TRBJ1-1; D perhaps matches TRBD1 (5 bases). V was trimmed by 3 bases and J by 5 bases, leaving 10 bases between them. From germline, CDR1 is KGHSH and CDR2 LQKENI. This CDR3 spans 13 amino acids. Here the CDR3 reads CASSPGTETEAFF. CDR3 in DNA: TGTGCCAGCTCACCGGGGACGGAGACTGAAGCTTTCTTT.

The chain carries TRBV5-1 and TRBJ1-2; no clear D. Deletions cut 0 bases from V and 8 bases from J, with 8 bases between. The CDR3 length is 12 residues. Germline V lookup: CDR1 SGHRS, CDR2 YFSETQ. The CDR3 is CASSLDGEGYTF. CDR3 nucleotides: TGCGCCAGCAGCTTGGATGGGGAAGGCTACACCTTC.

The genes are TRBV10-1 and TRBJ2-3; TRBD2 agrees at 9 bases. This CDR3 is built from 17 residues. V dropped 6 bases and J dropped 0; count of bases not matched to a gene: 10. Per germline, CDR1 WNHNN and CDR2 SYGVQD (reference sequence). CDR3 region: CASRAGTSITSTDTQYF. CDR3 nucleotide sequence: TGCGCCAGCAGAGCCGGGACTAGCATCACAAGCACAGATACGCAGTATTTT.

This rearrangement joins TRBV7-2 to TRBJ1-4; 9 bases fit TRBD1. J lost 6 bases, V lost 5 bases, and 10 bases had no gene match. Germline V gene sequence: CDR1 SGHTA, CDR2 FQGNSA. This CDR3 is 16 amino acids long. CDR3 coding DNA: TGTGCCAGCAGCCTCTCCATACAGGGGGCCTATGAAAAACTGTTTTTT. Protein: CASSLSIQGAYEKLFF.

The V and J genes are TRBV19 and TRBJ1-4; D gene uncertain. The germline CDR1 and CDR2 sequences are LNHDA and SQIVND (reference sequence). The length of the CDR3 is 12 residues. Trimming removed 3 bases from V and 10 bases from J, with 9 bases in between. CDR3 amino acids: CASSIHLGKLFF. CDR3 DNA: TGTGCCAGTAGTATTCACCTCGGAAAACTGTTTTTT.

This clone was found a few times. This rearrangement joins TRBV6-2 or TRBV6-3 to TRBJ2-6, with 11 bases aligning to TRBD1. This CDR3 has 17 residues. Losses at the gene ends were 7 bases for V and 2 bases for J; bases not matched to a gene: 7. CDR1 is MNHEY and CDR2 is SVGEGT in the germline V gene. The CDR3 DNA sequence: TGTGCCAGCACCCCGGGACAGGGGGAGCCTGGGGCCAACGTCCTGACTTTC. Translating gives CASTPGQGEPGANVLTF.

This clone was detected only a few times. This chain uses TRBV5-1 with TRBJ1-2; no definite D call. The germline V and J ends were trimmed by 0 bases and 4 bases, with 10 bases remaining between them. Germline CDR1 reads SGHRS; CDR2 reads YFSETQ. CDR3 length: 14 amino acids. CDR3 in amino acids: CASSLDWQSYGYTF. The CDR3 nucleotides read TGCGCCAGCAGCTTGGATTGGCAGAGCTATGGCTACACCTTC.

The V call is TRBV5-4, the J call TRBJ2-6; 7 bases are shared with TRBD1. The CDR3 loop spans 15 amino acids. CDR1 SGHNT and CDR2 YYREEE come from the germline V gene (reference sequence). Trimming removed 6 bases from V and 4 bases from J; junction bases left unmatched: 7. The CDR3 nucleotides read TGTGCCAGCACTGTAACAGGGGCCGGGGCCAACGTCCTGACTTTC. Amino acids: CASTVTGAGANVLTF.

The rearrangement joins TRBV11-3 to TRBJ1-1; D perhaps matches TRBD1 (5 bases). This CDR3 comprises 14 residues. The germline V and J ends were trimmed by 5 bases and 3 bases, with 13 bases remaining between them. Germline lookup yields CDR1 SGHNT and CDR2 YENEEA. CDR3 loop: CASSQGVEDTEAFF. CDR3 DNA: TGTGCCAGCAGCCAAGGGGTCGAGGACACTGAAGCTTTCTTT.

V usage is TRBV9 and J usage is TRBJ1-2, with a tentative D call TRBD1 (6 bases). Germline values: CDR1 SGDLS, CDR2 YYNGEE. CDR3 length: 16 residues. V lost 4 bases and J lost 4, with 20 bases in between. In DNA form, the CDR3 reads TGTGCCAGCAGCCCCCCTAAGACAGGTCTCAGCTATGGCTACACCTTC. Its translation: CASSPPKTGLSYGYTF.

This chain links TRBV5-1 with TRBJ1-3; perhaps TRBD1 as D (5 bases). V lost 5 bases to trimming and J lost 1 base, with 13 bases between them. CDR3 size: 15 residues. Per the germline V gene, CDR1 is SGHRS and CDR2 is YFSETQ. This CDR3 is CASRGGGSSGNTIYF. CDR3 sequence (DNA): TGCGCCAGCAGGGGCGGGGGGTCTTCTGGAAACACCATATATTTT.

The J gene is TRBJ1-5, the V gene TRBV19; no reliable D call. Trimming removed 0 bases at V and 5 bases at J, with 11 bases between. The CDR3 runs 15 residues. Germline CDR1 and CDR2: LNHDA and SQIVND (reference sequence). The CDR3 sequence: CASSIDPTAHQPQHF. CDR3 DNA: TGTGCCAGTAGTATAGATCCTACAGCACATCAGCCCCAGCATTTT.

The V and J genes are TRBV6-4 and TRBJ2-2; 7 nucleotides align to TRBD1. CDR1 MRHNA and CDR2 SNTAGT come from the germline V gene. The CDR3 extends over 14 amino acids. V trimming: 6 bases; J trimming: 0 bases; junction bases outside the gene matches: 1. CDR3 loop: CASRGQANTGELFF. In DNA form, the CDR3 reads TGTGCCAGCAGAGGACAGGCGAACACCGGGGAGCTGTTTTTT.

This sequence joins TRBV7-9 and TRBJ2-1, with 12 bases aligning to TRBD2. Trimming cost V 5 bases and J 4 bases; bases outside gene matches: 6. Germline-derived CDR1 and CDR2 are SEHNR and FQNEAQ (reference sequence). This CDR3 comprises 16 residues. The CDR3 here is CASSPRGLAGYNEQFF. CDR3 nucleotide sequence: TGTGCCAGCAGCCCCCGGGGACTAGCGGGTTACAATGAGCAGTTCTTC.

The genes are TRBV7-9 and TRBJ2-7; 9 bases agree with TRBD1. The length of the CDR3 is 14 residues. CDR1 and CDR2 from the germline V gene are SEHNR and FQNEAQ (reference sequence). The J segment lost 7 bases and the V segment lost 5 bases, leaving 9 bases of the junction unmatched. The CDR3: CASSPGTGTLEQYF. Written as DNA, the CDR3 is TGTGCCAGCAGCCCCGGGACAGGGACGCTTGAGCAGTACTTC.

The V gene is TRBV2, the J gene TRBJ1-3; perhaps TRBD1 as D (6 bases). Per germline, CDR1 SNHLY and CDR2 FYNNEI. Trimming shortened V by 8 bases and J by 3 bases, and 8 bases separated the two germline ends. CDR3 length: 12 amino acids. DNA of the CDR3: TGTGCCAGCCGGGACAATGGAAACACCATATATTTT. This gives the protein CASRDNGNTIYF.

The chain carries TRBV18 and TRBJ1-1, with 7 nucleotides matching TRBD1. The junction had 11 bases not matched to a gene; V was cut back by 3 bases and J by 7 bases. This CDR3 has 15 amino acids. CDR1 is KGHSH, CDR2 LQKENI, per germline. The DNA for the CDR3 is TGTGCCAGCTCACCCGGCAACAGGGGCCACAGTGAAGCTTTCTTT. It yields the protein CASSPGNRGHSEAFF.

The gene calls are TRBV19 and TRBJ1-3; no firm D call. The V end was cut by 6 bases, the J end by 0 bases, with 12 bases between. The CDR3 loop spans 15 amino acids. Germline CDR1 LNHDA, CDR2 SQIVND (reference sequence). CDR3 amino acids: CASSDRHHSGNTIYF. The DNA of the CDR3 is TGTGCCAGTAGCGACCGTCACCACTCTGGAAACACCATATATTTT.

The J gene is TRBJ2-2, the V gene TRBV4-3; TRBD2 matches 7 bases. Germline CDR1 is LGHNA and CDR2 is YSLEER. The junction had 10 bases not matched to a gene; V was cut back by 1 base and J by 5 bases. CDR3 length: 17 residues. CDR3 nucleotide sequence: TGCGCCAGCAGCCAAGTGTTGCGGGAGTCAAGAACCGGGGAGCTGTTTTTT. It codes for CASSQVLRESRTGELFF.

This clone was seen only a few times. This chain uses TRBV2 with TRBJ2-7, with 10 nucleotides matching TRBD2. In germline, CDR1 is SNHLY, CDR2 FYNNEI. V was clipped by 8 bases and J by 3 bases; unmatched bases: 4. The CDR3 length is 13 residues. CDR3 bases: TGTGCCAGCGAACGGACTAGCGGCTACGAGCAGTACTTC. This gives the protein CASERTSGYEQYF.

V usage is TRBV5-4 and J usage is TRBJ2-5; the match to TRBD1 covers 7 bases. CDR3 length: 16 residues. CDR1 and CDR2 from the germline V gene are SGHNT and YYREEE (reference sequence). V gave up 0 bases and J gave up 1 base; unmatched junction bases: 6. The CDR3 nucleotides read TGTGCCAGCAGCTTGGGGGGGACAGCGGTCCAAGAGACCCAGTACTTC. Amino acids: CASSLGGTAVQETQYF.

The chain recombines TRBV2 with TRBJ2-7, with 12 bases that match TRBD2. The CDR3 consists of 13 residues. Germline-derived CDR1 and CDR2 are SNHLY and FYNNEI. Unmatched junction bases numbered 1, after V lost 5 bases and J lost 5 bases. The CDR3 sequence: CASSTSGGNEQYF. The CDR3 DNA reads TGTGCCAGCAGTACTAGCGGGGGGAACGAGCAGTACTTC.

CDR3 protein: CASSKVLTGNYGYTF. The CDR3, as DNA: TGTGCCAGCAGCAAAGTCCTCACGGGGAACTATGGCTACACCTTC. The chain employs TRBV21-1 and TRBJ1-2. TRBV21-1 constitutes a pseudogene. The CDR3 consists of 15 residues.

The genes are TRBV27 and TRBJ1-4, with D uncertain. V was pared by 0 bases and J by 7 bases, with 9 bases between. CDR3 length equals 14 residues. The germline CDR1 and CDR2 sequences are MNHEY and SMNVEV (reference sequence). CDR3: CASSLSPGIEKLFF. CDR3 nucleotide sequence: TGTGCCAGCAGTTTATCGCCGGGAATTGAAAAACTGTTTTTT.

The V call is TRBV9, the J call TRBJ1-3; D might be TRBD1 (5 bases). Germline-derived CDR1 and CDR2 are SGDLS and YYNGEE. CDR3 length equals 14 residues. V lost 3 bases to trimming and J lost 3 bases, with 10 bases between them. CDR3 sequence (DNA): TGTGCCAGCAGCGGCAGGGTTGATGGAAACACCATATATTTT. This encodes CASSGRVDGNTIYF.

The CDR3 DNA follows: TGTGCCAGCAGTTTACAGGGGGCTTCCACTGAAGCTTTCTTT. Translated: CASSLQGASTEAFF. The rearrangement joins TRBV27 to TRBJ1-1; 8 bases line up with TRBD1. The junction had 3 bases not matched to a gene; V was cut back by 2 bases and J by 4 bases. This CDR3 has 14 amino acids. Germline values: CDR1 MNHEY, CDR2 SMNVEV (reference sequence).

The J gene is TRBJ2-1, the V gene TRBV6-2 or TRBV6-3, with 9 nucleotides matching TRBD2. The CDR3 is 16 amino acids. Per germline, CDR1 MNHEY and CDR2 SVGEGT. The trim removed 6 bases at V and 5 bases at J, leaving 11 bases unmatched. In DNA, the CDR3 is TGTGCCAGCAGCCCCCTGGGGGCGGGGGGGCACAATGAGCAGTTCTTC. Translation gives CASSPLGAGGHNEQFF.

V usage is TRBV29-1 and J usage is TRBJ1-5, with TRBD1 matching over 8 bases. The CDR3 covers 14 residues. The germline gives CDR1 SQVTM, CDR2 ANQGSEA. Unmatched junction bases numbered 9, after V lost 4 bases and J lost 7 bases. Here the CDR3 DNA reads TGCAGCGTTGCTTCCGGGACAGGAGGCCAGCCCCAGCATTTT. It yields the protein CSVASGTGGQPQHF.